This T cell receptor beta chain is from a study of Graves' ophthalmopathy and Graves' hyperthyroidism (dated by TCRdb to the late 2010s). Turning to the overall study: Peripheral blood was collected at initial diagnosis, before any treatment. The study used TCR beta repertoire signatures to distinguish Graves' ophthalmopathy from Graves' hyperthyroidism and to predict progression to ophthalmopathy. In total, around 130 blood samples were TCR-sequenced: 43 ophthalmopathy, some 80 hyperthyroidism and around 17 hyperthyroidism-to-ophthalmopathy patients. To explore V-J signatures distinguishing ophthalmopathy from hyperthyroidism, a discovery set of around 97 patients (around 42 ophthalmopathy, over 55 stable hyperthyroidism) was enrolled. For independent validation, a separate cohort was made up of about 18 hyperthyroidism patients plus 17 patients who later progressed from hyperthyroidism to ophthalmopathy. T-cell repertoires of thyroid tissue and blood were compared in over 5 hyperthyroidism patients. Following sample collection, hyperthyroidism patients were given methimazole at a starting dose of 30 mg daily, and ophthalmopathy patients were given high-dose intravenous methylprednisolone. The 95 to 100 discovery patients were divided at random into training and test sets in a 7:3 ratio. Here is what the overall study found, with its caveats: Among expanded thyroid clonotypes with frequency above 0.001, most also showed up in blood, which suggests that blood repertoires may reflect the thyroid immune response. The 13-signature model separated ophthalmopathy from stable hyperthyroidism with roughly 90% sensitivity and approximately 81% specificity in cross-validation, and 80%/75% in the test set. In validation, the model predicted ophthalmopathy progression with roughly 68% sensitivity and around 72% specificity; some 13 predicted patients were CT-confirmed with GO in a median of approximately six months. Sample size was not predetermined statistically, and investigators were not blinded to group allocation.

TCR beta CDR3 regions were amplified from RNA transcripts for repertoire sequencing. HTBI primers and the Qiagen OneStep RT-PCR kit were used in a first-round RT-PCR, which was followed by a second-round multiplex PCR, size selection and purification. Sequencing of the libraries was carried out on an Illumina HiSeq2000 in paired-end mode with 100 bp reads. Per the original workflow: Reads were processed with SOAPnuke, discarding reads with adapters, uncalled bases, mean Phred below 15, or no exact constant-primer or identifier match. COPE v1.2.5 was used to merge high-quality paired reads. Each unique nucleotide sequence was defined as a clonotype, and clonotypes were aligned to IMGT TRB V, D and J references with MiTCR v1.1. The analysis was limited to V-J combinations with a frequency above 0.0001, which together covered roughly 99% of the repertoires. A TCR clonal expansion and chaos score per V-J combination was defined as the ratio of F50 clonal expansion to chaos observed in the TCRdist matrix. Welch's t-statistics and random forest were used to reduce the features to some 13 V-J combinations, which were then used as input to a naive Bayes classifier. The Morisita-Horn index was used to measure how similar the thyroid and blood repertoires were. TCRdb redid the processing of the public reads, applying fastp at Q25 and MiXCR, and retained in-frame beta chains. Under each unique CDR3 protein, matching rows form one entry showing the most common genes and DNA. It is TCRdb's table, rather than the study itself, that gives the V and J calls and clone size. The sample has over 450,000 distinct CDR3 sequences on record, about an eighth of them singletons. 8% to 10% of the sample rests with the top ten.

The ophthalmopathy patients had moderately to severely active disease, with a Clinical Activity Score of 3 or higher, a NOSPECS grade of 4 or higher, and a disease duration of less than 3 months. Anyone with other autoimmune diseases, uncontrolled infections, pregnancy or lactation was excluded from the study. Diagnosis relied on clinical symptoms, serum thyroxine, TRAb, thyroid ultrasound and orbital computed tomography. PBMCs were isolated from approximately 10 ml of fresh peripheral blood by Ficoll-Paque density gradient centrifugation. Total RNA was extracted with Trizol reagent and quality-checked on an Agilent 2100 Bioanalyzer. Ten or more counts support this clonotype. Its antigen is still unknown. Base qualities were left out, and no much larger clone turns up one base away. The sample was blood. This TCR came from a woman in her twenties or thirties with Graves' ophthalmopathy. Donor details come from another sample of the same person, matched by shared clones.

The CDR3 protein sequence reads: CASSLEFYGYTF. The bases read TGTGCCAGCAGTTTAGAATTCTATGGCTACACCTTC. The chain is assembled from TRBV12-3 or TRBV12-4 and TRBJ1-2; the D gene remains uncertain. V and J lose 1 base and 4 bases, and a span of 4 bases separates them. From the cysteine up to the phenylalanine, the CDR3 has a length of 12 residues. Only CDR3 DNA is held: 36 bases, read in frame from base 1.